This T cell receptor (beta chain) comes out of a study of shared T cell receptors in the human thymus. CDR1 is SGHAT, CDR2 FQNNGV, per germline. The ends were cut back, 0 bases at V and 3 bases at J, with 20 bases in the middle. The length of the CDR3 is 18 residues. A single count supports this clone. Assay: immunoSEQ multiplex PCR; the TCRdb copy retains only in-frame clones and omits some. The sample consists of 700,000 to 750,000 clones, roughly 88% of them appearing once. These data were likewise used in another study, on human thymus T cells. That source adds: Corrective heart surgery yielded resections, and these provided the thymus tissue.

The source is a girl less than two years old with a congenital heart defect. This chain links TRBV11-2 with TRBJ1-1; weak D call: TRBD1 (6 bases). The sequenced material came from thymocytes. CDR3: CASSLDSGTIPRDTEAFF. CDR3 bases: TGTGCCAGCAGCTTAGACTCCGGGACAATACCCAGGGACACTGAAGCTTTCTTT.